Following are 3 T cell receptor beta chains from one sample sequenced in a study of tumor-infiltrating lymphocytes in primary liver carcinoma. The tissue used was unsorted bulk material of about 19-33 mg. RNA and DNA were co-extracted from it with the AllPrep DNA/RNA mini kit. A constant-region primer served to make TCR beta cDNA from 500 to 550 ng total RNA. Modified slightly, ARM-PCR produced TCR beta libraries over three nested multiplex PCR rounds. Running 9 to 11 cycles apiece, the first two PCR rounds relied on TRBV1-TRBV30 forward primers together with a C-beta reverse primer. In TCRdb, the multiplex PCR reads were re-called with MiXCR into one record per CDR3 protein. The table has 99,000 or so distinct CDR3 sequences, about four fifths seen once; the top ten hold approximately 21%. Sequencing was carried out using liver tumor tissue from sampling region 3. The subset was: tumor region T3, left-lateral pole. The receptors come from a man aged 35 to 55 with primary liver carcinoma and hepatitis B virus infection.

This clonotype was seen just once. One junction end disagrees with the germline gene, perhaps due to a read error. This chain uses TRBV5-4 with TRBJ1-6; the D is unclear. CDR3 size: 16 residues. Germline values: CDR1 SGHNT, CDR2 YYREEE (reference sequence). The CDR3 is CASSRSLRLYNSPLHF. The CDR3 bases are TGCGCCAGCAGCCGGTCTCTGCGCTTGTATAATTCACCCCTCCACTTT.

To note about this clonotype: The junction departs from the called germline gene at one end, perhaps through a read error. V gene TRBV11-2 combines with J gene TRBJ2-5; tentatively, D is TRBD1 or TRBD2 (5 bases each). The CDR3 extends over 15 amino acids. Germline V CDR1 and CDR2: SGHAT, FQNNGV. In nucleotides, the CDR3 is TGTGCCAGCAGCTTACCCGTGCAGGAAGGGGAGACCCAATACTTC. This sequence encodes CASSLPVQEGETQYF.

As regards this clonotype: The junction differs from germline at one of its ends, possibly a read error. This sequence joins TRBV5-6 and TRBJ2-7; D gene ambiguous. The CDR3 is 14 residues long. Germline V gene lookup returns CDR1 SGHDT and CDR2 YYEEEE. Here the CDR3 reads CASSLEAGSYKQYF. The CDR3 DNA reads TGTGCCAGCAGCTTGGAAGCAGGTTCCTACAAGCAGTACTTC.